Each of the 22 T cell receptor beta chains below was sequenced from the same sample in a study of identical twins. TCRdb independently ran MiXCR on the 5' RACE reads; one entry per CDR3 protein. Counted here are approximately 690,000 distinct CDR3 sequences, around 6.1% occurring once; the ten biggest clones make up 1.5% to 2%. Sample: naive T cells sorted from blood. Receptors originate from a man aged 18-30 years in good health.

The rearrangement links TRBV6-1 to TRBJ2-2, with TRBD1 identical over 8 bases. Looked up from germline, CDR1 is MNHNS and CDR2 is SASEGT. Germline trimming cut 6 bases from V and 5 bases from J; bases unmatched to any gene: 5. The CDR3 consists of 14 residues. The CDR3: CASSGQGRTGELFF. CDR3 sequence (DNA): TGTGCCAGCAGCGGACAGGGAAGGACCGGGGAGCTGTTTTTT.

This clonotype was detected many times. The V call is TRBV5-1, the J call TRBJ1-1, with TRBD1 as a possible D gene (6 bases). The CDR3 is 14 residues long. Germline CDR1 and CDR2: SGHRS and YFSETQ. V lost 0 bases to trimming and J lost 6 bases, with 12 bases between them. CDR3 amino acids: CASSLAGGASEAFF. The CDR3 coding sequence is TGCGCCAGCAGCTTGGCGGGGGGCGCGTCTGAAGCTTTCTTT.

This clonotype has only a few counts. The V and J genes are TRBV6-2 or TRBV6-3 and TRBJ2-7; TRBD2 matches at 8 bases. The CDR3 spans 14 residues. Trimming cost V 5 bases and J 3 bases; bases outside gene matches: 6. Germline V gene sequence: CDR1 MNHEY, CDR2 SVGEGT. CDR3 nucleotide sequence: TGTGCCAGCAGTCCGAGCGGGAGTCTCTACGAGCAGTACTTC. The encoded protein is CASSPSGSLYEQYF.

The V call is TRBV18, the J call TRBJ1-4, with TRBD1 matching 8 bases. CDR1 is KGHSH and CDR2 is LQKENI in the germline V gene. The CDR3 contains 16 residues. The J segment lost 4 bases and the V segment lost 3 bases, leaving 7 bases of the junction unmatched. The CDR3 coding sequence is TGTGCCAGCTCACCCCGTGGTGACAGGGGTAATGAAAAACTGTTTTTT. This gives the protein CASSPRGDRGNEKLFF.

This clonotype showed up many times. The chain joins TRBV5-1 to TRBJ2-3; TRBD2 aligns across 7 bases. CDR3 length equals 13 residues. Germline V lookup: CDR1 SGHRS, CDR2 YFSETQ. The J segment lost 11 bases and the V segment lost 3 bases, leaving 9 bases of the junction unmatched. The chain's CDR3 is CASSSDPSGQQYF. The DNA for the CDR3 is TGCGCCAGCAGCTCGGACCCTAGCGGACAGCAGTATTTT.

This clonotype has a handful of counts. The genes are TRBV11-1 and TRBJ2-1, with D possibly TRBD2 on 6 matching bases. Trimming removed 4 bases from V and 2 bases from J, with 18 bases in between. CDR1 and CDR2 from the germline V gene are SGHAT and FQDESV (reference sequence). There are 17 residues in the CDR3. CDR3 in amino acids: CASSSLSGTGAYNEQFF. CDR3 nucleotide sequence: TGTGCCAGCAGCTCCCTGTCGGGGACGGGAGCCTACAATGAGCAGTTCTTC.

The V gene is TRBV29-1, the J gene TRBJ2-1; 14 nucleotides agree with TRBD2. CDR3 size: 15 residues. The junction had 10 bases not matched to a gene; V was cut back by 6 bases and J by 9 bases. CDR1 and CDR2 from the germline V gene are SQVTM and ANQGSEA. The CDR3 loop reads CSVPAGTSGRFEQFF. The DNA for the CDR3 is TGCAGCGTCCCCGCCGGGACTAGCGGGAGATTTGAGCAGTTCTTC.

The V call is TRBV11-1, the J call TRBJ2-6, with 16 positions matching TRBD2. Trimming at V came to 4 bases and at J to 4 bases, leaving 7 bases not matched to a gene. The CDR3 loop spans 19 amino acids. Germline V lookup: CDR1 SGHAT, CDR2 FQDESV (reference sequence). Here the CDR3 reads CASSSGTSGRVIGANVLTF. The CDR3 DNA follows: TGTGCCAGCAGCTCGGGGACTAGCGGGAGGGTAATCGGGGCCAACGTCCTGACTTTC.

This clonotype was observed many times. The chain links TRBV7-9 to TRBJ2-1, with a weak D call TRBD2 (7 bases). The CDR3 length is 14 residues. Trimming removed 3 bases from V and 8 bases from J, with 14 bases in between. CDR1 and CDR2 from the germline V gene are SEHNR and FQNEAQ (reference sequence). The CDR3: CASSLGGPGHEQFF. The CDR3 DNA sequence: TGTGCCAGCAGCTTGGGGGGGCCTGGCCATGAGCAGTTCTTC.

This clonotype was detected many times. This sequence joins TRBV5-1 and TRBJ2-3; either TRBD1 or TRBD2 may fit D (5 bases each). CDR3 length equals 14 residues. The V and J ends lost 4 bases and 0 bases respectively, with 9 bases between them. Germline CDR1 reads SGHRS; CDR2 reads YFSETQ. CDR3 in amino acids: CASSRGASTDTQYF. The CDR3 coding sequence is TGCGCCAGCAGCCGAGGGGCGAGCACAGATACGCAGTATTTT.

In this sample, this clonotype turned up many times. The CDR3 DNA reads TGCGCCAGCAGCTTGGCCAAAGAGACCCAGTACTTC. The encoded protein is CASSLAKETQYF. The rearrangement uses TRBV5-1 and TRBJ2-5; D remains unclear. V shed 0 bases and J shed 3 bases, with 3 bases lying between them. Per germline, CDR1 SGHRS and CDR2 YFSETQ. The CDR3 is 12 amino acids.

The chain links TRBV5-3 to TRBJ1-5, with a possible D match to TRBD1 (5 bases). TRBV5-3 is classed as an ORF, of uncertain function. Trimming pared 3 bases from V and 0 bases from J, leaving 19 bases between. The CDR3 consists of 18 residues. CDR3 region: CARSSNRHRQYSNQPQHF. The CDR3 DNA is TGTGCCAGAAGCTCCAACAGGCATAGACAATATAGCAATCAGCCCCAGCATTTT.

This clonotype was picked up many times. V and J are TRBV15 and TRBJ2-7, with D possibly TRBD2 on 5 matching bases. Germline V gives CDR1 LNHNV, CDR2 YYDKDF (reference sequence). The germline V and J ends were trimmed by 4 bases and 6 bases, with 13 bases remaining between them. The CDR3 extends over 13 amino acids. CDR3 amino acids: CATSMNGGSEQYF. CDR3 DNA sequence: TGTGCCACCAGCATGAACGGAGGCTCCGAGCAGTACTTC.

This clonotype occurred a few times. The CDR3: CSAIGLAASYNEQFF. The CDR3 DNA is TGCAGTGCTATAGGACTAGCGGCCTCCTACAATGAGCAGTTCTTC. This chain uses TRBV20-1 with TRBJ2-1; 10 bases are shared with TRBD2. The germline V gene encodes CDR1 DFQATT and CDR2 SNEGSKA (reference sequence). The CDR3 spans 15 residues. The V and J ends lost 4 bases and 0 bases, in that order; junction bases with no gene match: 3.

This clonotype was observed a few times. V and J are TRBV25-1 and TRBJ1-2; D ambiguous. The CDR3 covers 13 residues. The V end lost 4 bases, the J end lost 6 bases, and 12 bases lay between the germline ends. Germline CDR1 and CDR2: MGHDK and SYGVNS. The CDR3 bases are TGTGCCAGCAGTGCCGGGCCTCGGGATGGCTACACCTTC. It yields the protein CASSAGPRDGYTF.

This clonotype was seen many times. The V gene is TRBV12-3 or TRBV12-4, the J gene TRBJ2-5; no definite D call. The CDR3 is 12 residues long. With 5 bases removed from V and 5 bases from J, the gap between germline ends came to 9 bases. CDR3: CASSVRQETQYF. The CDR3 bases are TGTGCCAGCAGTGTACGGCAGGAGACCCAGTACTTC.

The CDR3 is CATSASGIQETQYF. CDR3 nucleotide sequence: TGTGCCACCAGCGCTAGCGGAATCCAAGAGACCCAGTACTTC. This rearrangement joins TRBV24-1 to TRBJ2-5; 7 nucleotides match TRBD2. This CDR3 spans 14 amino acids. CDR1 KGHDR and CDR2 SFDVKD come from the germline V gene. With 7 bases clipped from V and 1 base from J, the junction kept 5 bases outside the gene matches.

This clonotype came up many times. The rearrangement uses TRBV12-3 or TRBV12-4 and TRBJ1-1; maybe TRBD1 (5 bases). V lost 2 bases and J 8 bases, leaving 15 bases between the germline ends. The CDR3 covers 14 residues. The CDR3 DNA reads as TGTGCCAGCAGTTTAATCCCTCAGGCAGGGGAAGCTTTCTTT. Translation gives CASSLIPQAGEAFF.

This clonotype was picked up many times. The genes are TRBV12-3 or TRBV12-4 and TRBJ1-1; 7 bases line up with TRBD1. The CDR3 length is 16 residues. V gave up 3 bases and J gave up 1 base; unmatched junction bases: 8. This CDR3 reads CASSFGQGGTNTEAFF. The CDR3 DNA is TGTGCCAGCAGTTTCGGGCAGGGGGGAACGAACACTGAAGCTTTCTTT.

This clonotype was seen ten or more times. This chain links TRBV12-3 or TRBV12-4 with TRBJ1-2; unclear D gene. Trimming shortened V by 7 bases and J by 6 bases, and 12 bases separated the two germline ends. This CDR3 is built from 12 residues. CDR3 nucleotide sequence: TGTGCCAGCACCCCGATTGTGGATGGCTACACCTTC. Its protein is CASTPIVDGYTF.

This clonotype has a handful of counts. The chain recombines TRBV2 with TRBJ2-3; TRBD2 aligns across 7 bases. V lost 7 bases and J lost 1; bases outside the gene matches: 5. This CDR3 is built from 14 residues. The germline gives CDR1 SNHLY, CDR2 FYNNEI. CDR3 sequence reads: CASKREIGTDTQYF. CDR3 coding DNA: TGTGCCAGCAAGCGGGAAATAGGCACAGATACGCAGTATTTT.

This clonotype was observed a handful of times. The gene calls are TRBV6-1 and TRBJ1-2, with D perhaps matching TRBD1 (6 bases). This CDR3 has 17 residues. V was clipped by 0 bases and J by 3 bases, with 17 bases between them. Germline V CDR1 and CDR2: MNHNS, SASEGT. CDR3 nucleotides: TGTGCCAGCAGTGAAGCTTCGTCGGGGGCCCCGCACTATGGCTACACCTTC. Residues: CASSEASSGAPHYGYTF.